This T cell receptor beta chain was retrieved from a study of blood T cells in healthy people across ages. Study findings and constraints: Among T cells, TCR beta diversity per million cells dropped roughly linearly as age rose. Comparison with aged donors showed that long-lived donors had more naive CD4+ cells and higher diversity. The diversity estimates, figures obtained from one million T cells, were considered underestimates.

The CDR3 loop spans 15 amino acids. V dropped 0 bases and J dropped 7; count of bases not matched to a gene: 7. Germline V CDR1 and CDR2: SGHRS, YFSETQ. As for this clonotype: Its antigen is currently unknown.

Each of the donors had 8 to 10 milliliters of peripheral blood drawn into EDTA-treated Vacutainer tubes. A second PCR of about 6 to 12 cycles used a sample-barcoded 5' primer and a J-beta primer mix. TCRdb processed the 5' RACE reads anew with MiXCR; each CDR3 protein has one entry. The sample holds approximately 850,000 distinct CDR3 sequences; roughly 60% are singletons and the top ten take approximately 21%. Sequencing was done on a sample of blood. This TCR was recovered from a young man in good health. The chain has TRBV5-1 and TRBJ2-1; 7 nucleotides agree with TRBD2. The CDR3 protein is CASSLEAGERNEQFF. In DNA form, the CDR3 reads TGCGCCAGCAGCTTGGAGGCGGGAGAAAGGAATGAGCAGTTCTTC.